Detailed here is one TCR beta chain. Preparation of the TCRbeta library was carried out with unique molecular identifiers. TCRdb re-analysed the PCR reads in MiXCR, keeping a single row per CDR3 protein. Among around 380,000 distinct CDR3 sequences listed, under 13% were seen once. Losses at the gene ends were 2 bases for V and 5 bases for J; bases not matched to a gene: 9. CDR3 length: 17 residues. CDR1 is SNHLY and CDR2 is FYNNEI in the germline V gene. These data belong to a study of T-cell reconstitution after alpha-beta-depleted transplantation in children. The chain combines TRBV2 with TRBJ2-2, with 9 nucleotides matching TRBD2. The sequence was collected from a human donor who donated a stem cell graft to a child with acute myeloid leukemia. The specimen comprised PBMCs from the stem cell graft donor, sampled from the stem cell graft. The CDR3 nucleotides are TGTGCCAGCAGTGAACCCAGCGGGGGGTTCAGGACCGGGGAGCTGTTTTTT. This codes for CASSEPSGGFRTGELFF.